The 24 T cell receptor beta chains below were found in one sample sequenced in a study of T cell responses to AZD1222 COVID-19 vaccine. Assay used: immunoSEQ multiplex PCR; TCRdb lists only in-frame clones, some missing. Of 150,000 or so clones listed, 80% to 90% are singletons. The sequencing here drew on peripheral blood, taken on day 0 of AZD1222 vaccination. Receptors originate from an adult in good health.

The rearrangement joins TRBV3-1 (or the pseudogene TRBV3-2) to TRBJ1-6; D is unresolved. The CDR3 length is 17 residues. The germline V gene has CDR1 LGHDT and CDR2 YNNKEL (reference sequence). The V and J ends lost 0 bases and 9 bases respectively, with 18 bases between them. The CDR3 region has the DNA TGTGCCAGCAGCCAAGATTTTGGAGGTACCCAAGGTTCACCCCTCCACTTT. Translating it yields CASSQDFGGTQGSPLHF.

The J gene is TRBJ2-3, the V gene TRBV10-3; 14 bases align to TRBD2. CDR1 ENHRY and CDR2 SYGVKD come from the germline V gene. Trimming cost V 0 bases and J 1 base; bases outside gene matches: 3. The CDR3 is 18 residues long. The DNA of the CDR3 is TGTGCCATCAGTGAGTCGATGGGACTAGCGGGAGGCACAGATACGCAGTATTTT. It translates to CAISESMGLAGGTDTQYF.

The J gene is TRBJ2-3, the V gene TRBV5-1, with no clear D. Looked up from germline, CDR1 is SGHRS and CDR2 is YFSETQ. This CDR3 is 13 amino acids long. V was trimmed by 0 bases and J by 5 bases, leaving 7 bases between them. DNA for the CDR3: TGCGCCAGCAGCTTGGTAACTGGAGATACGCAGTATTTT. Its protein product is CASSLVTGDTQYF. Full variable domain (remainder filled in from reference TRBV5-1 and TRBJ2-3): KAGVTQTPRYLIKTRGQQVTLSCSPISGHRSVSWYQQTPGQGLQFLFEYFSETQRNKGNFPGRFSGRQFSNSRSEMNVSTLELGDSALYLCASSLVTGDTQYFGPGTRLTVL.

The V gene is TRBV18, the J gene TRBJ2-4; 9 nucleotides agree with TRBD1. The germline V gene has CDR1 KGHSH and CDR2 LQKENI. This CDR3 comprises 15 residues. Trimming cost V 6 bases and J 5 bases; bases outside gene matches: 8. Here the CDR3 reads CASSLGQGFENIQYF. The DNA for the CDR3 is TGTGCCAGCTCGCTCGGACAGGGGTTTGAAAACATTCAGTACTTC.

This chain uses TRBV5-1 with TRBJ1-2; no firm D call. The CDR3 is made up of 14 amino acids. The germline V gene encodes CDR1 SGHRS and CDR2 YFSETQ. The V end was cut by 7 bases, the J end by 0 bases, with 13 bases between. The CDR3 loop is CASGREGANYGYTF. The CDR3 nucleotides read TGCGCCAGCGGGCGCGAGGGAGCTAACTATGGCTACACCTTC.

The chain employs TRBV9 and TRBJ1-1; the D is unclear. The CDR3 contains 14 residues. The germline gives CDR1 SGDLS, CDR2 YYNGEE. V lost 3 bases and J 2 bases, leaving 11 bases between the germline ends. DNA for the CDR3: TGTGCCAGCAGCGCCTCTTCCCGCAACACTGAAGCTTTCTTT. Translated: CASSASSRNTEAFF.

This clone showed up just a few times. The chain links TRBV7-9 to TRBJ2-2; 10 bases align to TRBD1. The junction had 6 bases not matched to a gene; V was cut back by 5 bases and J by 3 bases. Per germline, CDR1 SEHNR and CDR2 FQNEAQ (reference sequence). The length of the CDR3 is 16 residues. CDR3: CASSLTGQGYTGELFF. CDR3 nucleotides: TGTGCCAGCAGCCTTACGGGACAGGGGTACACCGGGGAGCTGTTTTTT.

This rearrangement joins TRBV7-2 to TRBJ1-4; D ambiguous. Trimming left V 1 base short and J 8 bases short, with 8 bases between. In germline, CDR1 is SGHTA, CDR2 FQGNSA. The CDR3 is made up of 13 amino acids. This CDR3 reads CASSLVGAEKLFF. CDR3 DNA sequence: TGTGCCAGCAGCTTAGTAGGTGCAGAAAAACTGTTTTTT.

This chain connects TRBV3-1 (or the pseudogene TRBV3-2) to TRBJ1-1; no clear D. CDR1 and CDR2 from the germline V gene are LGHDT and YNNKEL (reference sequence). Trimming removed 3 bases from V and 11 bases from J, with 13 bases in between. The CDR3 runs to 12 residues. The CDR3 region has the DNA TGTGCCAGCAGCCAGAGAGGAGGATACGCTTTCTTT. It encodes CASSQRGGYAFF.

The rearrangement joins TRBV6-5 to TRBJ2-1; 7 bases match TRBD2. Germline CDR1 MNHEY, CDR2 SVGAGI. The CDR3 totals 16 residues. The V and J ends lost 2 bases and 6 bases, in that order; junction bases with no gene match: 10. In nucleotides, the CDR3 is TGTGCCAGCAGTTACGTGGGAGGGAGAGGTGTCAATGAGCAGTTCTTC. Encoded protein: CASSYVGGRGVNEQFF.

Regarding this clone: At one end the junction does not follow the germline gene, possibly because of a read error. V is TRBV3-1 (or the pseudogene TRBV3-2) and J is TRBJ1-4; 7 nucleotides agree with TRBD1. Germline loops: CDR1 LGHDT, CDR2 YNNKEL (reference sequence). CDR3 length: 12 residues. In DNA form, the CDR3 reads TGTGCCAGCAGCCAAGTGACAGGGATAACCCATTTT. Its protein product is CASSQVTGITHF.

The sample holds one count of this clone. The V call is TRBV5-1, the J call TRBJ1-1; TRBD1 matches 7 bases. CDR1 and CDR2 from the germline V gene are SGHRS and YFSETQ. V dropped 5 bases and J dropped 1; count of bases not matched to a gene: 5. This CDR3 has 14 amino acids. CDR3 nucleotides: TGCGCCAGCAGGGAGGGGGCTGGGAACACTGAAGCTTTCTTT. It codes for CASREGAGNTEAFF. Combining the CDR3 with reference TRBV5-1 and TRBJ1-1 gives the whole variable domain KAGVTQTPRYLIKTRGQQVTLSCSPISGHRSVSWYQQTPGQGLQFLFEYFSETQRNKGNFPGRFSGRQFSNSRSEMNVSTLELGDSALYLCASREGAGNTEAFFGQGTRLTVV.

The chain uses TRBV7-9 and TRBJ2-2; tentatively, D is TRBD2 (5 bases). Germline V gene sequence: CDR1 SEHNR, CDR2 FQNEAQ (reference sequence). CDR3 length: 15 residues. Trimming pared 5 bases from V and 7 bases from J, leaving 17 bases between. This CDR3 is CASSQVLTRDGELFF. The CDR3 DNA reads as TGTGCCAGCAGCCAGGTCCTCACCCGGGACGGGGAGCTGTTTTTT. Drawing the rest from reference TRBV7-9 and TRBJ2-2, the complete variable domain is DTGVSQNPRHKITKRGQNVTFRCDPISEHNRLYWYRQTLGQGPEFLTYFQNEAQLEKSRLLSDRFSAERPKGSFSTLEIQRTEQGDSAMYLCASSQVLTRDGELFFGEGSRLTVL.

The chain recombines TRBV10-3 with TRBJ1-6, with D hard to call. The CDR3 consists of 14 residues. The germline V gene encodes CDR1 ENHRY and CDR2 SYGVKD. Trimming cost V 0 bases and J 9 bases, with 9 bases left between them. CDR3 sequence reads: CAISESGMASPLHF. The CDR3 DNA is TGTGCCATCAGTGAGTCGGGTATGGCTTCACCCCTCCACTTT.

This clone was seen a handful of times. The rearrangement uses TRBV5-4 and TRBJ1-6; the D gene is possibly TRBD1 (6 bases). Germline loops: CDR1 SGHNT, CDR2 YYREEE (reference sequence). The CDR3 has 14 amino acids. The V and J ends lost 4 bases and 7 bases respectively, with 12 bases between them. CDR3 DNA sequence: TGTGCCAGCAGCGTGACAGGACCCAATTCACCCCTCCACTTT. This codes for CASSVTGPNSPLHF.

CDR3 region: CASSPPVTSREQYF. The CDR3 DNA reads TGTGCCAGCTCACCACCGGTCACTTCACGCGAGCAGTACTTC. The V gene is TRBV18, the J gene TRBJ2-7; D gene unclear. V was trimmed by 0 bases and J by 6 bases, leaving 12 bases between them. The V gene's germline CDR1 is KGHSH and CDR2 LQKENI. This CDR3 is 14 amino acids long.

The chain uses TRBV27 and TRBJ2-1; D not certain. The CDR3 runs 12 residues. Germline V lookup: CDR1 MNHEY, CDR2 SMNVEV (reference sequence). Trimming took off 4 bases at V and 7 bases at J, with 8 bases between the two ends. CDR3 DNA sequence: TGTGCCAGCAGTTCAGCTTCTAATGAGCAGTTCTTC. Its translation: CASSSASNEQFF.

This chain uses TRBV19 with TRBJ2-7, with unresolved D. The V gene lost 3 bases and the J gene lost 5 bases, with 17 bases spanning the gap. Looked up from germline, CDR1 is LNHDA and CDR2 is SQIVND (reference sequence). The CDR3 is made up of 15 amino acids. CDR3 region: CASSISPPATNEQYF. The CDR3 coding sequence is TGTGCCAGTAGTATTTCTCCCCCAGCCACCAACGAGCAGTACTTC.

The rearrangement joins TRBV7-2 to TRBJ2-1; possible D gene TRBD2, 5 bases. The germline V gene encodes CDR1 SGHTA and CDR2 FQGNSA. Between the trimmed V and J ends, which lost 6 bases and 5 bases, there was a span of 20 bases. The CDR3 is 16 residues long. CDR3 DNA: TGTGCCAGCAGGTACCCCGGGCTAGCATTCCACAATGAGCAGTTCTTC. Its translation is CASRYPGLAFHNEQFF.

V and J are TRBV25-1 and TRBJ1-4; 7 bases are a match to TRBD1. V shed 4 bases and J 4 bases; nucleotides not matched to a gene: 12. CDR1 MGHDK and CDR2 SYGVNS come from the germline V gene. This CDR3 has 17 amino acids. CDR3: CASSVVTGNGFNEKLFF. In nucleotides, the CDR3 is TGTGCCAGCAGTGTGGTGACAGGGAACGGGTTTAATGAAAAACTGTTTTTT.

About this clone: Other DNA sequences in the same sample also yield this CDR3. CDR3 in DNA: TGTGCCAGCAGCCTTGGACTTTACAATGAGCAGTTCTTC. The encoded protein is CASSLGLYNEQFF. The chain links TRBV14 to TRBJ2-1; tentative D call: TRBD2 (5 bases). The CDR3 runs to 13 residues. Germline V gene lookup returns CDR1 SGHDN and CDR2 FVKESK. V lost 4 bases, J lost 4 bases, and 8 bases lay in between.

V is TRBV6-4 and J is TRBJ1-2, with 9 positions matching TRBD1. Germline lookup yields CDR1 MRHNA and CDR2 SNTAGT. The length of the CDR3 is 14 residues. The trim removed 6 bases at V and 7 bases at J, leaving 9 bases unmatched. CDR3 DNA sequence: TGTGCCAGCAGACCCGTCGGGACAGGGTTTGGCTACACCTTC. Encoded protein: CASRPVGTGFGYTF.

The DNA for the CDR3 is TGTGCCAGCAGCCAAGAGGGTTCCGGTGAGCAGTTCTTC. Translation gives CASSQEGSGEQFF. This chain connects TRBV3-1 (or the pseudogene TRBV3-2) to TRBJ2-1; D is unclear. Trimming took 0 bases from V and 9 from J, leaving 9 bases between them. This CDR3 is 13 amino acids long. Germline V gene sequence: CDR1 LGHDT, CDR2 YNNKEL (reference sequence).

J is TRBJ1-1 and V is TRBV4-1; D remains unclear. With 4 bases removed from V and 5 bases from J, the gap between germline ends came to 17 bases. Germline lookup yields CDR1 MGHRA and CDR2 YSYEKL. CDR3 length: 15 residues. CDR3 in DNA: TGCGCCAGCAGCCTCTCAGTATTAAGAGAGACTGAAGCTTTCTTT. Translated: CASSLSVLRETEAFF.